The clone carrying this T cell receptor (beta chain) was seen many times. Its antigen is unidentified. These data come from a study of T-cell reconstitution after alpha-beta-depleted transplantation in children. The study's findings and limits: T-cell counts and diversity at one year post-transplant came mainly from newly produced T cells. By about two months after transplant, alpha-beta T cells reportedly arose from several hundred graft clones that had expanded.

Unique molecular identifiers featured in how the TCRbeta library was prepared. MiXCR, run by TCRdb on the PCR reads, gives a single entry per CDR3 protein. The sample contains approximately 490,000 distinct CDR3 sequences, approximately 10% of which appear only once. CDR1 SGHRS and CDR2 YFSETQ come from the germline V gene. The CDR3 extends over 13 amino acids. With 10 bases removed from V and 2 bases from J, the gap between germline ends came to 15 bases. This TCR was recovered from a child under 10 years old with inherited bone marrow failure, due to receive a stem cell transplant. The material was PBMCs, obtained before TCRalphabeta/CD19-depleted stem cell transplant. The chain couples TRBV5-1 to TRBJ2-5; D assignment may be TRBD1 or TRBD2 (5 bases each). The CDR3 is CAGSRGDQETQYF. The CDR3 nucleotides are TGCGCCGGAAGTCGAGGGGATCAAGAGACCCAGTACTTC.